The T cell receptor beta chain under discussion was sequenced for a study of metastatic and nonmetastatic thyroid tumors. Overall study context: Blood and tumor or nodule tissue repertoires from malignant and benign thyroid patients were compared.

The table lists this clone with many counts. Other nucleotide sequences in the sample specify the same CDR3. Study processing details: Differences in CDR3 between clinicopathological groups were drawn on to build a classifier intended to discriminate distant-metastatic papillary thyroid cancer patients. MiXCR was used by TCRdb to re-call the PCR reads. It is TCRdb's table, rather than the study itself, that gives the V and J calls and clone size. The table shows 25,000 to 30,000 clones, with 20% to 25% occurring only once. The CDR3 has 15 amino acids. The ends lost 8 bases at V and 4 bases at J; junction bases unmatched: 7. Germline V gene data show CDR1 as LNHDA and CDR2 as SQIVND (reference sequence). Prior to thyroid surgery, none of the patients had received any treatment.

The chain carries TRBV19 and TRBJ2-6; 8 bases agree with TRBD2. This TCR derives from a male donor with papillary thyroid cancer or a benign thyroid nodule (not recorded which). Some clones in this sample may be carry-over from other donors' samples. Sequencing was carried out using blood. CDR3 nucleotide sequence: TGTGCCAGTCGGGGGGGGGTGAGAGGGGCCAACGTCCTGACTTTC. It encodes CASRGGVRGANVLTF.